The 30 T cell receptor beta chains in this list originate from one sample, sequenced in a study of blood T cell repertoires in COVID-19. Produced via immunoSEQ multiplex PCR; TCRdb's table is partial and in-frame only. This table holds approximately 98,000 clones, about four fifths found once. Sequencing was done on a sample of peripheral blood. These receptors all stem from a woman in her seventies with acute or convalescent COVID-19.

The gene calls are TRBV5-6 and TRBJ1-2; D is undetermined. This CDR3 spans 14 amino acids. Trimming stripped 4 bases from V and 3 bases from J, with 13 bases between. In germline, CDR1 is SGHDT, CDR2 YYEEEE. CDR3 protein: CASSHREGDYGYTF. For the CDR3, the DNA is TGTGCCAGCAGCCATCGGGAGGGAGACTATGGCTACACCTTC.

V is TRBV10-3 and J is TRBJ1-4, with unresolved D. The germline CDR1 and CDR2 sequences are ENHRY and SYGVKD. This CDR3 is 14 amino acids long. Trimming stripped 4 bases from V and 8 bases from J, with 14 bases between. The CDR3 sequence is CAISVIPGSEKLFF. The CDR3 DNA sequence: TGTGCCATCAGTGTAATCCCAGGCTCAGAAAAACTGTTTTTT.

The V gene is TRBV18, the J gene TRBJ2-1; TRBD1 agrees at 7 bases. Looked up from germline, CDR1 is KGHSH and CDR2 is LQKENI. With V trimmed by 0 bases and J by 5 bases, 7 bases remained unmatched. The CDR3 extends over 16 amino acids. The CDR3 nucleotides read TGTGCCAGCTCACCACCCCGTAGACAGGGACACAATGAGCAGTTCTTC. This translates into CASSPPRRQGHNEQFF.

This chain links TRBV14 with TRBJ2-7, with D possibly being TRBD2 (6 bases). There are 14 residues in the CDR3. The ends were cut back, 6 bases at V and 3 bases at J, with 15 bases in the middle. The germline CDR1 and CDR2 sequences are SGHDN and FVKESK. This CDR3 reads CASSQFGGGYEQYF. The CDR3 DNA sequence: TGTGCCAGCAGTCAGTTTGGGGGAGGCTACGAGCAGTACTTC.

The chain joins TRBV7-2 to TRBJ2-1; D is perhaps TRBD2 (7 bases). CDR1 is SGHTA and CDR2 is FQGNSA in the germline V gene. V was cut by 1 base and J by 6 bases, with 22 bases left in between. The CDR3 extends over 18 amino acids. In DNA form, the CDR3 reads TGTGCCAGCAGCTTAGTTGTCGGAGGGCGGGGGCTCGCCAATGAGCAGTTCTTC. Protein sequence: CASSLVVGGRGLANEQFF.

The rearrangement uses TRBV7-3 and TRBJ2-1; 7 bases align to TRBD2. Germline assignment: CDR1 SGHTA and CDR2 FQGTGA. J was trimmed by 1 base and V by 0 bases; bases with no gene match: 3. CDR3 length: 16 residues. The DNA of the CDR3 is TGTGCCAGCAGCTTAACGAGACTAGCTTCCTACAATGAGCAGTTCTTC. It translates to CASSLTRLASYNEQFF.

The chain joins TRBV5-1 to TRBJ2-7, with 9 bases fitting TRBD1. The CDR3 sequence is 13 residues long. CDR1 and CDR2 (germline): SGHRS, YFSETQ. Trimming cost V 10 bases and J 2 bases; bases outside gene matches: 7. CDR3 sequence reads: CASGGQGTYEQYV. In DNA, the CDR3 is TGCGCCTCCGGGGGACAGGGAACCTACGAGCAGTACGTC.

The V gene is TRBV6-5, the J gene TRBJ1-2; the D gene is possibly TRBD1 (5 bases). The CDR3 is 15 residues long. The V end was cut by 8 bases, the J end by 2 bases, with 18 bases between. The germline CDR1 and CDR2 sequences are MNHEY and SVGAGI. CDR3 amino acids: CASGDTGGANYGYTF. The DNA for the CDR3 is TGTGCCAGCGGAGATACGGGGGGTGCGAACTATGGCTACACCTTC.

The sample holds one count of this clone. The chain has TRBV5-1 and TRBJ1-4; possible D gene TRBD1, 6 bases. The CDR3 totals 14 residues. Germline V CDR1 and CDR2: SGHRS, YFSETQ. Trimming stripped 4 bases from V and 7 bases from J, with 14 bases between. CDR3 region: CASSPSTGFEKLFF. The CDR3 DNA is TGCGCCAGCAGCCCGTCAACAGGGTTTGAAAAACTGTTTTTT.

This clone has a single count. This sequence joins TRBV2 and TRBJ2-1; D is perhaps TRBD1 (6 bases). V dropped 6 bases and J dropped 4 bases, with 7 bases sitting between them. CDR3 size: 12 residues. The germline gives CDR1 SNHLY, CDR2 FYNNEI. CDR3 sequence (DNA): TGTGCCAGCAGCGGACAGTACAATGAGCAGTTCTTC. Its protein product is CASSGQYNEQFF.

This clone was detected only a few times. The V and J genes are TRBV12-3 or TRBV12-4 and TRBJ1-2, with D possibly TRBD1 on 6 matching bases. This CDR3 has 13 amino acids. V was cut by 3 bases and J by 7 bases, with 12 bases left in between. The CDR3 region is CASSFTGGGGYTF. The CDR3, as DNA: TGTGCCAGCAGTTTTACGGGGGGCGGTGGCTACACCTTC.

V and J are TRBV5-5 and TRBJ1-2; possibly TRBD1 for D (6 bases). V lost 4 bases and J lost 3, with 10 bases in between. The CDR3 is made up of 13 amino acids. Germline CDR1 is SGHKS and CDR2 is YYEKEE (reference sequence). As DNA, the CDR3 is TGTGCCAGCAGCGTGCGGACAGACTATGGCTACACCTTC. It yields the protein CASSVRTDYGYTF.

V is TRBV3-1 (or the pseudogene TRBV3-2) and J is TRBJ2-3, with D unresolved. The germline V and J ends were trimmed by 0 bases and 8 bases, with 6 bases remaining between them. The CDR3 sequence is 12 residues long. The V gene's germline CDR1 is LGHDT and CDR2 YNNKEL (reference sequence). The CDR3 region has the DNA TGTGCCAGCAGCCAAGATGAGGCTACGCAGTATTTT. Translating it yields CASSQDEATQYF.

This clone was recorded only once. The rearrangement joins TRBV2 to TRBJ2-5, with 12 positions matching TRBD1. CDR1 SNHLY and CDR2 FYNNEI come from the germline V gene. Unmatched junction bases numbered 5, after V lost 2 bases and J lost 7 bases. The CDR3 length is 15 residues. CDR3 sequence: CASSELGQGAGTQYF. CDR3 in DNA: TGTGCCAGCAGTGAACTGGGACAGGGGGCGGGGACCCAGTACTTC.

This chain connects TRBV6-5 to TRBJ1-1; no clear D. Trimming took off 6 bases at V and 4 bases at J, with 18 bases between the two ends. CDR1 is MNHEY, CDR2 SVGAGI, per germline. The CDR3 sequence is 15 residues long. This chain's CDR3 is CASRDLSSGTTEAFF. CDR3 sequence (DNA): TGTGCCAGCAGGGATTTAAGCTCAGGTACCACTGAAGCTTTCTTT.

This clone was seen only once. The rearrangement links TRBV12-3 or TRBV12-4 to TRBJ2-7, with unresolved D. V was cut by 4 bases and J by 6 bases, with 13 bases left in between. This CDR3 is 13 amino acids long. CDR3 protein: CASSYRTFGEQYF. The DNA for the CDR3 is TGTGCCAGCAGTTATCGCACTTTCGGCGAGCAGTACTTC.

V is TRBV9 and J is TRBJ2-2; 8 positions agree with TRBD2. With V trimmed by 6 bases and J by 1 base, 17 bases remained unmatched. CDR1 is SGDLS, CDR2 YYNGEE, per germline. The CDR3 runs 19 residues. The DNA of the CDR3 is TGTGCCAGCACCCCCGTTGGCGGGGGGATGTCCGGGAACACCGGGGAGCTGTTTTTT. This translates into CASTPVGGGMSGNTGELFF.

This rearrangement joins TRBV27 to TRBJ1-5; 7 positions match TRBD1. V shed 2 bases and J 13 bases; nucleotides not matched to a gene: 5. Germline lookup yields CDR1 MNHEY and CDR2 SMNVEV (reference sequence). The CDR3 extends over 12 amino acids. The CDR3 DNA follows: TGTGCCAGCAGTTTACCGGGACAGCGGCAGCATTTT. Amino acid sequence: CASSLPGQRQHF.

This clone has only one observation. This chain connects TRBV7-9 to TRBJ2-3, with 10 bases lining up with TRBD2. The length of the CDR3 is 18 residues. V shed 2 bases and J 3 bases; nucleotides not matched to a gene: 11. CDR1 and CDR2 (germline): SEHNR, FQNEAQ (reference sequence). The CDR3 here is CASSLLPTSGVRTDTQYF. The CDR3 DNA reads as TGTGCCAGCAGCTTACTTCCTACTAGCGGGGTTAGGACAGATACGCAGTATTTT.

The rearrangement joins TRBV6-4 to TRBJ2-7, with 7 bases matching TRBD1. V lost 11 bases, J lost 5 bases, and 18 bases stayed unmatched. Germline-derived CDR1 and CDR2 are MRHNA and SNTAGT. The CDR3 loop spans 15 amino acids. CDR3 sequence reads: CALTTEQGHNNEQYV. CDR3 nucleotide sequence: TGTGCCCTAACTACTGAACAGGGGCATAACAACGAGCAGTACGTC.

This clone was seen more than once but under ten times. This chain links TRBV13 with TRBJ2-7; possibly TRBD1 for D (6 bases). Germline V gene data show CDR1 as PRHDT and CDR2 as FYEKMQ (reference sequence). Trimming shortened V by 5 bases and J by 3 bases, and 11 bases separated the two germline ends. The CDR3 is made up of 13 amino acids. The CDR3 DNA reads as TGTGCCAGCAGCCAGGGGCTAGACTACGAGCAGTACTTC. As protein: CASSQGLDYEQYF.

The V gene is TRBV4-1, the J gene TRBJ2-1; 16 bases fit TRBD2. The CDR3 covers 16 residues. CDR1 and CDR2 (germline): MGHRA, YSYEKL. The J segment lost 8 bases and the V segment lost 6 bases, leaving 7 bases of the junction unmatched. CDR3 residues: CASSRGLAGGLDEQFF. The CDR3 nucleotides read TGCGCCAGCAGTCGGGGACTAGCGGGAGGGTTGGATGAGCAGTTCTTC.

This clone was recorded only once. This sequence joins TRBV29-1 and TRBJ1-1; D is uncertain. The CDR3 runs 13 residues. With 6 bases removed from V and 5 bases from J, the gap between germline ends came to 16 bases. From germline, CDR1 is SQVTM and CDR2 ANQGSEA. For the CDR3, the DNA is TGCAGCGTGCGTTACGGGCGGGGTACTGAAGCTTTCTTT. As protein: CSVRYGRGTEAFF.

The chain recombines TRBV5-1 with TRBJ1-1; unclear D gene. The CDR3 is 12 amino acids. The germline V gene encodes CDR1 SGHRS and CDR2 YFSETQ. Trimming shortened V by 4 bases and J by 3 bases, and 7 bases separated the two germline ends. The CDR3 coding sequence is TGCGCCAGCAGCAGCAGGCACACTGAAGCTTTCTTT. Translating it yields CASSSRHTEAFF.

In its sample, this clone was seen once. The rearrangement links TRBV18 to TRBJ1-1; 7 nucleotides match TRBD1. Germline CDR1 is KGHSH and CDR2 is LQKENI. Losses at the gene ends were 3 bases for V and 4 bases for J; bases not matched to a gene: 11. The CDR3 totals 16 residues. In DNA, the CDR3 is TGTGCCAGCTCACCTACGCCCTCAGGGGGTGGCACTGAAGCTTTCTTT. Encoded protein: CASSPTPSGGGTEAFF.

This clone was observed a handful of times. This chain connects TRBV5-1 to TRBJ2-1; 8 nucleotides line up with TRBD1. Trimming removed 0 bases from V and 9 bases from J; junction bases left unmatched: 5. Germline V lookup: CDR1 SGHRS, CDR2 YFSETQ. The CDR3 runs 14 residues. The CDR3 protein is CASSLVTGEVEQFF. For the CDR3, the DNA is TGCGCCAGCAGCTTGGTGACAGGGGAGGTTGAGCAGTTCTTC.

This clone was counted between two and nine times. This chain connects TRBV28 to TRBJ1-2; D perhaps matches TRBD1 (6 bases). Germline V gene sequence: CDR1 MDHEN, CDR2 SYDVKM. The V and J ends lost 6 bases and 8 bases respectively, with 19 bases between them. This CDR3 comprises 14 residues. The CDR3 sequence is CASSENRDGVGYTF. The CDR3, as DNA: TGTGCCAGCAGCGAAAACAGGGACGGAGTGGGCTACACCTTC.

The rearrangement joins TRBV5-4 to TRBJ2-7, with D possibly matching TRBD1 (6 bases). Germline V gene data show CDR1 as SGHNT and CDR2 as YYREEE (reference sequence). V dropped 4 bases and J dropped 6 bases, with 20 bases sitting between them. The CDR3 is 15 amino acids. CDR3 residues: CASSPSVQGPFEQYF. The CDR3 region has the DNA TGTGCCAGCAGCCCTTCGGTACAGGGTCCATTCGAGCAGTACTTC.

The J gene is TRBJ2-3, the V gene TRBV2; 11 bases align to TRBD1. After removal of 7 bases from V and 2 bases from J, the junction contained 11 bases not matched to a gene. Germline V gene data show CDR1 as SNHLY and CDR2 as FYNNEI. CDR3 length: 17 residues. The CDR3 protein is CASTRGTGGGITDTQYF. DNA of the CDR3: TGTGCCAGCACTAGAGGGACAGGGGGAGGGATCACAGATACGCAGTATTTT.

The chain couples TRBV7-3 to TRBJ2-5; possibly TRBD2 for D (6 bases). The V end lost 1 base, the J end lost 0 bases, and 9 bases lay between the germline ends. The CDR3 runs to 15 residues. The germline V gene encodes CDR1 SGHTA and CDR2 FQGTGA. The CDR3 sequence: CASSLIGGNQETQYF. The DNA of the CDR3 is TGTGCCAGCAGCTTAATCGGGGGAAACCAAGAGACCCAGTACTTC.